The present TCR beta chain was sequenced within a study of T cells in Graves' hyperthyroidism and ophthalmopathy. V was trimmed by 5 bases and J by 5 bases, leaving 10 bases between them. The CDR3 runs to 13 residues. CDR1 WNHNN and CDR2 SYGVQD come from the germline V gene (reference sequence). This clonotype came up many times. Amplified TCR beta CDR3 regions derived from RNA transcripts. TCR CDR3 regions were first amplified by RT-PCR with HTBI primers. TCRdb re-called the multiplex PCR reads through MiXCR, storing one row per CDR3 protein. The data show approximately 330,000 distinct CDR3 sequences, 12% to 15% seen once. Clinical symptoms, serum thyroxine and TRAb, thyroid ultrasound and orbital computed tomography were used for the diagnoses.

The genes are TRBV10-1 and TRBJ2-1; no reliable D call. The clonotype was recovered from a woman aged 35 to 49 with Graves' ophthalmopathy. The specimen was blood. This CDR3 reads CASSIGDNNEQFF. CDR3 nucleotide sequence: TGCGCCAGCAGTATTGGAGACAACAATGAGCAGTTCTTC.